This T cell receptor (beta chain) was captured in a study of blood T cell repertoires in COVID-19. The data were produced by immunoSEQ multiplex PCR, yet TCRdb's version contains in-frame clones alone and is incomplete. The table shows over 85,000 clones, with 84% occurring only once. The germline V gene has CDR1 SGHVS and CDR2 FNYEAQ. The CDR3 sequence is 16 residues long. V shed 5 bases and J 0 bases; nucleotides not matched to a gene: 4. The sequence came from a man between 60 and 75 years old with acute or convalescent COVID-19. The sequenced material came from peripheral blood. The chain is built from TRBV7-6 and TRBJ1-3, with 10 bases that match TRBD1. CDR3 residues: CASSDRTGGSGNTIYF. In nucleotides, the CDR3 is TGTGCCAGCAGCGATCGGACAGGGGGCTCTGGAAACACCATATATTTT.